One and the same sample provided the 5 T cell receptor beta chains below, sequenced in a study of cytomegalovirus exposure and HLA in healthy donors. PCR amplification relied on 60 Vbeta primers (plus 13 Jbeta primers). TCRdb keeps only in-frame clones here, not all; method: immunoSEQ multiplex PCR. Among 150,000 or so clones, approximately 75% were seen once, and the ten largest hold about 3%. Sequencing input: PBMCs. All receptors come from a man aged 18 to 29 in good health and CMV-seronegative.

Here the CDR3 reads CAWSRTGGRADTQYF. The DNA of the CDR3 is TGTGCCTGGAGCCGGACAGGGGGTCGCGCAGATACGCAGTATTTT. The chain has TRBV30 and TRBJ2-3; TRBD1 aligns across 10 bases. Germline CDR1 is GTSNPN and CDR2 is SVGIG (reference sequence). The CDR3 is made up of 15 amino acids. J gave up 4 bases and V 3 bases, and 7 bases lay outside the gene matches.

In regard to this clone: A junction end diverges from the germline sequence, so it may reflect a read error. Within the sample, other DNA sequences also encode this same CDR3. V is TRBV6-6 and J is TRBJ2-7, with D unresolved. The CDR3 has 14 residues. The germline V gene encodes CDR1 MNHNY and CDR2 SVGAGI (reference sequence). CDR3 nucleotide sequence: TGTGCCAGCAGCTACTCGAGTACCTCCTACGAGCAGTACTTC. Its translation: CASSYSSTSYEQYF.

A word on this clone: Germline and junction disagree at one end, which may indicate a read error. CDR3: CASSLWTGKSETQYF. CDR3 bases: TGTGCTAGCAGCCTCTGGACAGGGAAGTCGGAGACCCAGTACTTC. The J gene is TRBJ2-5, the V gene TRBV7-7; 8 nucleotides line up with TRBD1. Germline assignment: CDR1 SSHAT and CDR2 FNYEAQ (reference sequence). The CDR3 has 15 residues.

This clone was detected only a few times. The chain carries TRBV30 and TRBJ1-1, with D possibly matching TRBD1 (6 bases). Trimming took 0 bases from V and 9 from J, leaving 14 bases between them. CDR3 length equals 13 residues. Germline CDR1 is GTSNPN and CDR2 is SVGIG (reference sequence). DNA of the CDR3: TGTGCCTGGAGTGTAGGGGGAAATTTGAAAGCTTTCTTT. Translated: CAWSVGGNLKAFF.

The rearrangement uses TRBV5-4 and TRBJ1-2; TRBD1 matches at 8 bases. This CDR3 contains 15 residues. Trimming cost V 4 bases and J 5 bases; bases outside gene matches: 10. Per germline, CDR1 SGHNT and CDR2 YYREEE (reference sequence). As DNA, the CDR3 is TGTGCCAGCAGCCCAGACGGACAGGGAAATTATGGCTACACCTTC. Translating gives CASSPDGQGNYGYTF.